This entry is about one TCR beta chain. The target antigen is unknown. Researchers took RNA transcripts and amplified TCR beta CDR3 regions from them. First-round RT-PCR employed HTBI primers, with a second-round multiplex PCR after it. MiXCR, run by TCRdb on the multiplex PCR reads, gives a single entry per CDR3 protein. The sample contains about 400,000 distinct CDR3 sequences, about 17% of which appear only once. This sample was taken from a study of Graves' ophthalmopathy and Graves' hyperthyroidism. V dropped 1 base and J dropped 6 bases, with 17 bases sitting between them. The germline CDR1 and CDR2 sequences are SGHRS and YFSETQ. The CDR3 has 17 amino acids. General observations from the study: Ophthalmopathy was separated from stable hyperthyroidism by a 13-signature model with approximately 91% sensitivity and 65% to 82% specificity.

The sequence was obtained from a woman younger than 30 with Graves' ophthalmopathy. The chain uses TRBV5-1 and TRBJ1-6; D is uncertain. The specimen was peripheral blood. CDR3 nucleotide sequence: TGCGCCAGCAGCTTGTGGGCGGTCACGGGCGGTAATTCACCCCTCCACTTT. Encoded protein: CASSLWAVTGGNSPLHF.